The T cell receptor (beta chain) described here comes from a study of technical replicates of blood from a handful of donors. Sequencing used immunoSEQ multiplex PCR; TCRdb keeps in-frame clones, though not all of them. This table has under 100,000 clones, 95% appearing once. The CDR3 runs 14 residues. In germline, CDR1 is LNHDA, CDR2 SQIVND (reference sequence). V lost 5 bases, J lost 8 bases, and 9 bases stayed unmatched. The genes are TRBV19 and TRBJ1-2; TRBD1 agrees at 9 bases. Specimen: T cells isolated from PBMCs. This TCR was recovered from a human donor in good health. This CDR3 is CASSWDREKSGYTF. CDR3 nucleotides: TGTGCCAGTAGTTGGGACAGGGAGAAGTCGGGCTACACCTTC.